The clone carrying this T cell receptor beta chain was recorded at least ten times. Its antigen is unidentified. TCRdb recomputed calls from the reads with MiXCR, one row per CDR3 protein. Of tens of thousands of distinct CDR3 sequences in the sample, less than 4.5% were seen once. This sample is part of a study of T cell repertoires in cytomegalovirus infection. The wider study: It was the public TCR beta signatures that indicated both CMV infection and matching HLA type.

Study findings and constraints: Cumulative public TCR beta family frequency identified CMV carriers with the relevant HLA. Within the response measured ex vivo, HLA-C-restricted CMV-specific TCR beta clonotypes were dominant.

With 0 bases removed from V and 4 bases from J, the gap between germline ends came to 10 bases. Germline V lookup: CDR1 MNHNY, CDR2 SVGAGI (reference sequence). The CDR3 loop spans 15 amino acids. The specimen sequenced was PBMCs. V is TRBV6-6 and J is TRBJ1-3; D gene ambiguous. The source of this sequence is a human donor in good health (CMV status not recorded). Some clones in this sample may be carry-over from other donors' samples. CDR3 sequence (DNA): TGTGCCAGCAGTTACTCGAAGGGCCACGGAAACACCATATATTTT. Its translation: CASSYSKGHGNTIYF.